The 8 T cell receptor beta chains in this list originate from one sample, sequenced in a study of shared clonotypes between healthy human individuals. Data came from immunoSEQ multiplex PCR; TCRdb stores just in-frame clones and leaves some out. The sample lists over 950,000 clones, 60% to 85% occurring once. Sequencing was done on a sample of memory CD4+ T cells from PBMCs. Subset here: CD45RA-negative fraction. These receptors were taken from a man between 18 and 35 years old in good health. Some clones in this sample may be carry-over from other donors' samples.

CDR3 loop: CASSLSSGRGGTDTQYF. As DNA, the CDR3 is TGTGCCAGCAGTTTATCAAGCGGGAGGGGGGGCACAGATACGCAGTATTTT. V gene TRBV27 combines with J gene TRBJ2-3; 10 bases map to TRBD2. The V segment lost 0 bases and the J segment 1 base; nucleotides outside the gene matches: 4. The CDR3 has 17 residues. CDR1 is MNHEY and CDR2 is SMNVEV in the germline V gene (reference sequence).

This clone was detected only a few times. V gene TRBV5-4 combines with J gene TRBJ1-1, with D unresolved. Germline-derived CDR1 and CDR2 are SGHNT and YYREEE (reference sequence). V lost 0 bases and J 0 bases, leaving 6 bases between the germline ends. There are 14 residues in the CDR3. This CDR3 is CASSLDRLNTEAFF. The CDR3 coding sequence is TGTGCCAGCAGCTTGGACAGACTGAACACTGAAGCTTTCTTT.

CDR3: CASKSGSIYEQYF. The CDR3 nucleotides read TGTGCCAGCAAGAGCGGGAGCATATACGAGCAGTACTTC. This chain uses TRBV28 with TRBJ2-7; the match to TRBD2 covers 8 bases. V was clipped by 7 bases and J by 4 bases; unmatched bases: 6. Germline CDR1 is MDHEN and CDR2 is SYDVKM. The CDR3 extends over 13 amino acids. The full variable domain, with the rest looked up from reference TRBV28 and TRBJ2-7, is DVKVTQSSRYLVKRTGEKVFLECVQDMDHENMFWYRQDPGLGLRLIYFSYDVKMKEKGDIPEGYSVSREKKERFSLILESASTNQTSMYLCASKSGSIYEQYFGPGTRLTVT.

CDR3 sequence reads: CASSVGTGYWETQYF. In nucleotides, the CDR3 is TGTGCCAGCAGTGTGGGGACAGGGTATTGGGAGACCCAGTACTTC. The rearrangement links TRBV2 to TRBJ2-5, with 9 bases lining up with TRBD1. CDR3 length: 15 amino acids. The germline gives CDR1 SNHLY, CDR2 FYNNEI. Unmatched junction bases numbered 8, after V lost 4 bases and J lost 5 bases.

The V gene is TRBV7-9, the J gene TRBJ1-4; no clear D gene. The CDR3 is 12 residues long. Trimming pared 5 bases from V and 7 bases from J, leaving 8 bases between. Germline V gene data show CDR1 as SEHNR and CDR2 as FQNEAQ (reference sequence). CDR3 sequence reads: CASSPVGEKLFF. CDR3 nucleotides: TGTGCCAGCAGCCCTGTCGGTGAAAAACTGTTTTTT.

This clone was seen once. The rearrangement uses TRBV30 and TRBJ1-1, with D hard to call. CDR3 length: 13 amino acids. CDR1 is GTSNPN, CDR2 SVGIG, per germline (reference sequence). V dropped 3 bases and J dropped 1 base, with 9 bases sitting between them. The CDR3 DNA reads TGTGCCTGGAGCCGGCGGCCGAACACTGAAGCTTTCTTT. It translates to CAWSRRPNTEAFF.

This clone was observed a few times. V gene TRBV18 combines with J gene TRBJ1-2; 7 positions match TRBD1. The CDR3 extends over 16 amino acids. The germline CDR1 and CDR2 sequences are KGHSH and LQKENI. Trimming at V came to 1 base and at J to 1 base, leaving 6 bases not matched to a gene. This CDR3 reads CASSPQARGVNYGYTF. The CDR3 DNA sequence: TGTGCCAGCTCACCACAGGCCAGGGGGGTTAACTATGGCTACACCTTC.

This clone was observed a single time. The J gene is TRBJ2-7, the V gene TRBV9, with TRBD2 as a possible D gene (6 bases). V lost 2 bases and J 2 bases, leaving 14 bases between the germline ends. The germline V gene encodes CDR1 SGDLS and CDR2 YYNGEE. The CDR3 consists of 15 residues. This CDR3 reads CASSVRPGGAYEQYF. CDR3 bases: TGTGCCAGCAGCGTCCGCCCCGGCGGGGCCTACGAGCAGTACTTC. The full variable domain, rest sourced from reference TRBV9 and TRBJ2-7, is DSGVTQTPKHLITATGQRVTLRCSPRSGDLSVYWYQQSLDQGLQFLIQYYNGEERAKGNILERFSAQQFPDLHSELNLSSLELGDSALYFCASSVRPGGAYEQYFGPGTRLTVT.